Following are 21 T cell receptor beta chains from one sample sequenced in a study of graft-versus-host responses after intestinal transplantation. Sequencing used immunoSEQ multiplex PCR; TCRdb keeps in-frame clones, though not all of them. This table holds about 96,000 clones, more than 90% found once. These receptors are not linked to any known antigen. The sequences come from unstimulated CD4+ T cells sorted from spleen or lymph node cells, collected before intestinal transplant. The receptor set was obtained from a human donor who received an intestinal transplant.

The chain is built from TRBV10-2 and TRBJ2-7; D is perhaps TRBD1 (5 bases). V lost 4 bases, J lost 2 bases, and 6 bases lay in between. The germline gives CDR1 WSHSY, CDR2 SAAADI. There are 12 residues in the CDR3. CDR3 bases: TGCGCCAGCAGTGTACAGGCCTACGAGCAGTACTTC. This encodes CASSVQAYEQYF.

This chain uses TRBV19 with TRBJ2-7, with a weak D call TRBD1 (6 bases). The germline CDR1 and CDR2 sequences are LNHDA and SQIVND (reference sequence). V shed 5 bases and J shed 2 bases, with 25 bases lying between them. The CDR3 length is 18 residues. The CDR3 nucleotides are TGTGCCAGTAGTGCCCCGTTTCCTTTCAGGGGAGTCACCTACGAGCAGTACTTC. Protein sequence: CASSAPFPFRGVTYEQYF.

The CDR3 is CASSEVERREFF. CDR3 coding DNA: TGTGCCAGCAGTGAAGTGGAGCGGAGGGAGTTCTTC. The V gene is TRBV2, the J gene TRBJ2-1; D perhaps matches TRBD2 (6 bases). Germline-derived CDR1 and CDR2 are SNHLY and FYNNEI. The length of the CDR3 is 12 residues. V shed 1 base and J shed 14 bases, with 12 bases lying between them. Together with reference TRBV2 and TRBJ2-1, the CDR3 gives the full variable domain: EPEVTQTPSHQVTQMGQEVILRCVPISNHLYFYWYRQILGQKVEFLVSFYNNEISEKSEIFDDQFSVERPDGSNFTLKIRSTKLEDSAMYFCASSEVERREFFGPGTRLTVL.

The rearrangement uses TRBV30 and TRBJ1-5, with 8 bases identical to TRBD1. The CDR3 length is 17 residues. The trim removed 0 bases at V and 1 base at J, leaving 8 bases unmatched. Germline CDR1 reads GTSNPN; CDR2 reads SVGIG (reference sequence). CDR3 loop: CAWSVAGGAGSNQPQHF. CDR3 bases: TGTGCCTGGAGTGTAGCAGGGGGCGCGGGGAGCAATCAGCCCCAGCATTTT.

V and J are TRBV2 and TRBJ2-2, with 9 bases identical to TRBD2. Losses at the gene ends were 4 bases for V and 7 bases for J; bases not matched to a gene: 4. This CDR3 region has 14 residues. Germline CDR1 is SNHLY and CDR2 is FYNNEI. The DNA of the CDR3 is TGTGCCAGCAGTGTAACTAGCGGGCTCGGGGAGCTGTTTTTT. It yields the protein CASSVTSGLGELFF.

Notes on this clone: At the DNA level, this CDR3 is encoded by other sequences in the same sample as well. V and J are TRBV28 and TRBJ2-2; D possibly corresponds to TRBD2 (7 bases). V lost 9 bases to trimming and J lost 3 bases, with 14 bases between them. The CDR3 has 14 residues. Germline assignment: CDR1 MDHEN and CDR2 SYDVKM. Here the CDR3 reads CASRGGGHTGELFF. The CDR3 coding sequence is TGTGCCAGTAGGGGAGGGGGGCACACCGGGGAGCTGTTTTTT.

CDR3 bases: TGTGCCAGCAGCGCCACTTATGGCTACACCTTC. This sequence encodes CASSATYGYTF. This chain links TRBV6-1 with TRBJ1-2; D unresolved. Trimming left V 6 bases short and J 5 bases short, with 7 bases between. Germline CDR1 MNHNS, CDR2 SASEGT. The CDR3 totals 11 residues.

J is TRBJ1-5 and V is TRBV2, with a tentative D call TRBD1 (6 bases). The CDR3 consists of 21 residues. Trimming removed 2 bases from V and 0 bases from J, with 26 bases in between. The germline gives CDR1 SNHLY, CDR2 FYNNEI. The CDR3 protein is CASSENPTHKSGDNSNQPQHF. Written as DNA, the CDR3 is TGTGCCAGCAGTGAAAACCCCACCCACAAATCAGGGGACAATAGCAATCAGCCCCAGCATTTT. The complete variable domain, with remaining parts taken from reference TRBV2 and TRBJ1-5, reads EPEVTQTPSHQVTQMGQEVILRCVPISNHLYFYWYRQILGQKVEFLVSFYNNEISEKSEIFDDQFSVERPDGSNFTLKIRSTKLEDSAMYFCASSENPTHKSGDNSNQPQHFGDGTRLSIL.

This sequence joins TRBV5-1 and TRBJ1-2; tentatively, D is TRBD1 (5 bases). The CDR3 has 14 amino acids. Trimming shortened V by 1 base and J by 4 bases, and 11 bases separated the two germline ends. CDR1 and CDR2 from the germline V gene are SGHRS and YFSETQ. The DNA for the CDR3 is TGCGCCAGCAGCTTGACAGGTCCCCTCTATGGCTACACCTTC. Translating gives CASSLTGPLYGYTF.

The chain combines TRBV28 with TRBJ2-3; 10 bases fit TRBD2. V was pared by 4 bases and J by 4 bases, with 8 bases of the junction left unmatched. CDR3 length equals 16 residues. The V gene's germline CDR1 is MDHEN and CDR2 SYDVKM. This CDR3 reads CASSSRLAGLADTQYF. The CDR3 DNA is TGTGCCAGCAGTTCCAGACTAGCGGGTTTAGCAGATACGCAGTATTTT.

The V call is TRBV28, the J call TRBJ1-1; D is unclear. V lost 3 bases, J lost 3 bases, and 5 bases lay in between. The CDR3 totals 12 residues. Germline V gives CDR1 MDHEN, CDR2 SYDVKM. The chain's CDR3 is CASSFWDTEAFF. The CDR3 DNA is TGTGCCAGCAGTTTCTGGGACACTGAAGCTTTCTTT.

The chain recombines TRBV2 with TRBJ2-1; TRBD2 aligns across 13 bases. The CDR3 extends over 15 amino acids. V lost 1 base and J lost 7; bases outside the gene matches: 1. Germline V gene data show CDR1 as SNHLY and CDR2 as FYNNEI. In DNA, the CDR3 is TGTGCCAGCAGTGAAGAACTAGCGGGAGGGAATGAGCAGTTCTTC. Its translation is CASSEELAGGNEQFF.

This chain links TRBV20-1 with TRBJ1-5, with D perhaps matching TRBD1 (5 bases). Trimming took off 1 base at V and 7 bases at J, with 5 bases between the two ends. Looked up from germline, CDR1 is DFQATT and CDR2 is SNEGSKA (reference sequence). This CDR3 comprises 11 residues. CDR3 in amino acids: CSARGGQPQHF. DNA of the CDR3: TGCAGTGCTAGAGGGGGCCAGCCCCAGCATTTT.

The chain joins TRBV9 to TRBJ1-2, with D unresolved. In germline, CDR1 is SGDLS, CDR2 YYNGEE. The V gene lost 3 bases and the J gene lost 2 bases, with 11 bases spanning the gap. The CDR3 contains 14 residues. The CDR3, as DNA: TGTGCCAGCAGCGCAGGACGGACCAACTATGGCTACACCTTC. This sequence encodes CASSAGRTNYGYTF.

The CDR3 sequence: CASSISGQSSSYNSPLHF. The CDR3 DNA reads as TGTGCCAGTAGTATATCCGGACAGTCAAGCTCCTATAATTCACCCCTCCACTTT. The chain combines TRBV19 with TRBJ1-6; possibly TRBD1 for D (6 bases). V was cut by 2 bases and J by 0 bases, with 14 bases left in between. Germline V CDR1 and CDR2: LNHDA, SQIVND (reference sequence). The CDR3 totals 18 residues.

The CDR3 sequence is CASSESQGVRGYTF. For the CDR3, the DNA is TGTGCCAGCAGTGAAAGCCAGGGTGTAAGAGGCTACACCTTC. V gene TRBV6-1 combines with J gene TRBJ1-2; perhaps TRBD1 as D (5 bases). The CDR3 runs to 14 residues. Germline loops: CDR1 MNHNS, CDR2 SASEGT. The V end lost 2 bases, the J end lost 8 bases, and 15 bases lay between the germline ends.

The CDR3 loop is CASSLPSGKSGTGELFF. CDR3 in DNA: TGTGCCAGCAGTTTACCTAGCGGGAAGTCGGGGACCGGGGAGCTGTTTTTT. The rearrangement uses TRBV27 and TRBJ2-2; 9 positions agree with TRBD2. Looked up from germline, CDR1 is MNHEY and CDR2 is SMNVEV (reference sequence). Trimming removed 2 bases from V and 5 bases from J; junction bases left unmatched: 9. This CDR3 contains 17 residues.

This sequence joins TRBV5-1 and TRBJ2-1, with TRBD2 identical over 10 bases. Germline CDR1 SGHRS, CDR2 YFSETQ. V was clipped by 3 bases and J by 7 bases; unmatched bases: 7. The CDR3 spans 15 residues. CDR3 region: CASSSLAGDGNEQFF. DNA of the CDR3: TGCGCCAGCAGCTCCCTAGCGGGAGATGGTAATGAGCAGTTCTTC. The full variable domain, rest sourced from reference TRBV5-1 and TRBJ2-1, is KAGVTQTPRYLIKTRGQQVTLSCSPISGHRSVSWYQQTPGQGLQFLFEYFSETQRNKGNFPGRFSGRQFSNSRSEMNVSTLELGDSALYLCASSSLAGDGNEQFFGPGTRLTVL.

This clone was recorded only once. This chain joins TRBV11-2 and TRBJ1-3; D ambiguous. V was cut by 3 bases and J by 0 bases, with 9 bases left in between. Germline values: CDR1 SGHAT, CDR2 FQNNGV. The length of the CDR3 is 15 residues. Here the CDR3 DNA reads TGTGCCAGCAGCTTTACGGGGATCTCTGGAAACACCATATATTTT. Its protein is CASSFTGISGNTIYF.

The rearrangement uses TRBV7-9 and TRBJ2-1; D is uncertain. V was cut by 5 bases and J by 9 bases, with 11 bases left in between. Germline V gives CDR1 SEHNR, CDR2 FQNEAQ (reference sequence). This CDR3 comprises 12 residues. As DNA, the CDR3 is TGTGCCAGCAGCCTGAGTGGACCTGAGCAGTTCTTC. Its translation is CASSLSGPEQFF. The complete variable domain, with remaining parts taken from reference TRBV7-9 and TRBJ2-1, reads DTGVSQNPRHKITKRGQNVTFRCDPISEHNRLYWYRQTLGQGPEFLTYFQNEAQLEKSRLLSDRFSAERPKGSFSTLEIQRTEQGDSAMYLCASSLSGPEQFFGPGTRLTVL.

CDR3 sequence: CASSDRLAGDEQYF. The CDR3 region has the DNA TGTGCCAGCAGTGATAGACTAGCGGGAGACGAGCAGTACTTC. This chain links TRBV6-1 with TRBJ2-7, with 12 nucleotides matching TRBD2. V shed 3 bases, J shed 5 bases, and the junction held 2 bases outside the gene matches. Germline CDR1 reads MNHNS; CDR2 reads SASEGT. This CDR3 comprises 14 residues.